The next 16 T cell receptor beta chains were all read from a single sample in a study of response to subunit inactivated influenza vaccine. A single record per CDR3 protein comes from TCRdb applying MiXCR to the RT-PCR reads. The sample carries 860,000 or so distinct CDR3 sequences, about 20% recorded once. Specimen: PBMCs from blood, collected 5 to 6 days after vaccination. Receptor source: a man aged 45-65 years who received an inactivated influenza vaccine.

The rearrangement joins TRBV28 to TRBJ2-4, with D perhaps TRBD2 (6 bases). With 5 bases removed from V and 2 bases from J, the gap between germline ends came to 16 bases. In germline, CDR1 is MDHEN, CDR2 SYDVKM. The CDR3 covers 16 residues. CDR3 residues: CASSPEGRSTKNIQYF. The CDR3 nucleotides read TGTGCCAGCAGTCCGGAGGGAAGAAGTACCAAAAACATTCAGTACTTC.

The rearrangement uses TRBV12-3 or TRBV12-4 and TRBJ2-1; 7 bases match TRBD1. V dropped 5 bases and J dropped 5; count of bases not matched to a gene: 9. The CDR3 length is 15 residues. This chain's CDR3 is CASSPTGRTNNEQFF. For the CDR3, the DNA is TGTGCCAGCAGTCCGACAGGGCGTACTAACAATGAGCAGTTCTTC.

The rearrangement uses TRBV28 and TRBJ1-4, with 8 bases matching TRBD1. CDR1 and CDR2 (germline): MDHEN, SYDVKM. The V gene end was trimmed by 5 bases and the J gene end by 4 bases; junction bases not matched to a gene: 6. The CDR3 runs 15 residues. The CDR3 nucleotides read TGTGCCAGCAGTACCCCGGGACAGGTTAATGAAAAACTGTTTTTT. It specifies CASSTPGQVNEKLFF.

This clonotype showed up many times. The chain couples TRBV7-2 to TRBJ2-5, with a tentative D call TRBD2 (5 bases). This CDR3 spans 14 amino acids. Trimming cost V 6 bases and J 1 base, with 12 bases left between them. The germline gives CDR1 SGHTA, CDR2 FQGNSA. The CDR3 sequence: CASRATRGQETQYF. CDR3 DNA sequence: TGTGCCAGCAGGGCTACACGGGGCCAAGAGACCCAGTACTTC.

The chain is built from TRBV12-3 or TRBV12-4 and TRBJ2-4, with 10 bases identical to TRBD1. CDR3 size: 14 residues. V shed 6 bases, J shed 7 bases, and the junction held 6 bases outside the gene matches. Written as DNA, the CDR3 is TGTGCCAGCAGAAAGACAGGGGGCGCGAACATTCAGTACTTC. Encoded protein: CASRKTGGANIQYF.

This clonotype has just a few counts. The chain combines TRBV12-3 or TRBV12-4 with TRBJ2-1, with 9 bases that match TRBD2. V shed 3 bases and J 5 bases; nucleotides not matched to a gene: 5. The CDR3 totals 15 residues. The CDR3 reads CASSFIAGGNNEQFF. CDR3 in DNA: TGTGCCAGCAGTTTCATCGCGGGGGGGAACAATGAGCAGTTCTTC.

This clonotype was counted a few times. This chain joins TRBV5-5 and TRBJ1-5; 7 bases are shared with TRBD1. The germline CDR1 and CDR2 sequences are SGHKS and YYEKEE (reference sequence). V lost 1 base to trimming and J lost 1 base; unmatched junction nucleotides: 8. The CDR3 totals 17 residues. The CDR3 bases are TGTGCCAGCAGCTTGCGTACAGGGGTCGTGAGCAATCAGCCCCAGCATTTT. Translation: CASSLRTGVVSNQPQHF.

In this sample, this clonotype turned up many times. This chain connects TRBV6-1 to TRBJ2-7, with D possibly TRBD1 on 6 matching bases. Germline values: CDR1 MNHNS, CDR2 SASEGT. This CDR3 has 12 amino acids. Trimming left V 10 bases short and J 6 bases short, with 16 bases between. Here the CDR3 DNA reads TGTGCCACCTCCGGGACATCTTCCGAGCAGTACTTC. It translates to CATSGTSSEQYF.

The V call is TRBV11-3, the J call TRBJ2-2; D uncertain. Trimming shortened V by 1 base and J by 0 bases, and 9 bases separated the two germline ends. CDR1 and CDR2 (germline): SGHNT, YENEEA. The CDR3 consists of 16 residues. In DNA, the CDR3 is TGTGCCAGCAGCTTAGTCGGGCCCCCGAACACCGGGGAGCTGTTTTTT. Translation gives CASSLVGPPNTGELFF. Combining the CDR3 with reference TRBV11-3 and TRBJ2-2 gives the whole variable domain EAGVVQSPRYKIIEKKQPVAFWCNPISGHNTLYWYLQNLGQGPELLIRYENEEAVDDSQLPKDRFSAERLKGVDSTLKIQPAELGDSAVYLCASSLVGPPNTGELFFGEGSRLTVL.

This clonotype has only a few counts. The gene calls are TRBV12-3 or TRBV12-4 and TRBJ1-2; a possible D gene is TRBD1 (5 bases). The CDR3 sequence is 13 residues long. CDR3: CATSKSGGYGYTF. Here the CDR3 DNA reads TGTGCAACCTCCAAGTCCGGGGGCTATGGCTACACCTTC.

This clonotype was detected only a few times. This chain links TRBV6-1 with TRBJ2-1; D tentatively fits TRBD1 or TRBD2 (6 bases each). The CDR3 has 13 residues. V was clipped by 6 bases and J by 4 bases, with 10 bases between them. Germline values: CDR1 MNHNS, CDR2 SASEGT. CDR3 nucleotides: TGTGCCAGCAGGGGAGGACAGTACAATGAGCAGTTCTTC. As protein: CASRGGQYNEQFF.

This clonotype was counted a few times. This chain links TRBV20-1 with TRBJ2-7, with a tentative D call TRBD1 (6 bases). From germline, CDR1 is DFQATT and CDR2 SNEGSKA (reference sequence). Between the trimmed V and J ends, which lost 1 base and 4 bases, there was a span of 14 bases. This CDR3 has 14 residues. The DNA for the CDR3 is TGCAGTGCTAGAGTGGGGACACCTCCGTACGAGCAGTACTTC. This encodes CSARVGTPPYEQYF.

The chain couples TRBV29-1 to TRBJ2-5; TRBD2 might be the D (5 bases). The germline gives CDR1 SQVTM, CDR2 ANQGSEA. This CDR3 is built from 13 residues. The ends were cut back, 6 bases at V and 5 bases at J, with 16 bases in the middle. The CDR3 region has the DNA TGCAGCGTAGCGGAAAGCGCCCCGGAGACCCAGTACTTC. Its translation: CSVAESAPETQYF.

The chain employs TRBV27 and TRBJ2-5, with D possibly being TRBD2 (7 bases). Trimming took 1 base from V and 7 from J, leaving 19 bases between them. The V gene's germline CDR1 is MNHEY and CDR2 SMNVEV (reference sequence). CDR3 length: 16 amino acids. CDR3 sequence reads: CASSLFWEGDTGTQYF. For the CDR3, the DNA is TGTGCCAGCAGTTTATTTTGGGAGGGGGACACGGGGACCCAGTACTTC.

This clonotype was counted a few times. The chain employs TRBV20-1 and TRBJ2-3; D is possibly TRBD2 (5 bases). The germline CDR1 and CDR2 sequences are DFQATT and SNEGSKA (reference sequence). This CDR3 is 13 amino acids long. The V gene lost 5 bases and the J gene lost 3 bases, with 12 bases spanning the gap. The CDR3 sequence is CSAPSRMTDTQYF. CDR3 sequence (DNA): TGCAGTGCTCCTAGCCGTATGACAGATACGCAGTATTTT.

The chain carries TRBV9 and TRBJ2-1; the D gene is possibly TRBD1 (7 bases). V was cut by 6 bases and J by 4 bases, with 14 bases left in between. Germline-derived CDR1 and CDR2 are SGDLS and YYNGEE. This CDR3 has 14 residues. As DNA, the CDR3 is TGTGCCAGCACGGAGGGGGCGGGTTACAATGAGCAGTTCTTC. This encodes CASTEGAGYNEQFF.